The 29 T cell receptor beta chains presented below share a single source sample, sequenced in a study of CD8+ T cells in alopecia areata. Treatment noted: oral pan-JAK inhibitor, 5-10 mg twice daily. Extraction and reverse transcription of RNA yielded cDNA as the sequencing template. Clones were read by immunoSEQ multiplex PCR, and TCRdb kept only the in-frame ones, dropping some. Of about 150,000 clones listed, around 50% were seen once; the top ten hold about 16%. The material sequenced was CD8+ T cells sorted from blood, taken at week 4, from a patient treated with tofacitinib. These receptors all stem from a human donor with alopecia areata.

The genes are TRBV2 and TRBJ2-7; perhaps TRBD1 as D (6 bases). Germline assignment: CDR1 SNHLY and CDR2 FYNNEI. The V and J ends lost 6 bases and 3 bases respectively, with 9 bases between them. The CDR3 is made up of 12 amino acids. The DNA of the CDR3 is TGTGCCAGCAGCGAGGGGGACTACGAGCAGTACTTC. Translated: CASSEGDYEQYF.

J is TRBJ2-1 and V is TRBV2; 7 positions match TRBD1. The trim removed 3 bases at V and 3 bases at J, leaving 5 bases unmatched. The CDR3 extends over 15 amino acids. The V gene's germline CDR1 is SNHLY and CDR2 FYNNEI. CDR3 sequence: CASSDSGGIYNEQFF. The CDR3 nucleotides are TGTGCCAGCAGTGATTCAGGGGGAATCTACAATGAGCAGTTCTTC.

V usage is TRBV30 and J usage is TRBJ1-5; D is unclear. The V gene lost 2 bases and the J gene lost 0 bases, with 14 bases spanning the gap. The germline gives CDR1 GTSNPN, CDR2 SVGIG (reference sequence). The CDR3 spans 16 residues. Here the CDR3 reads CAWSPRSSFSNQPQHF. DNA of the CDR3: TGTGCCTGGAGTCCACGGTCGTCCTTTAGCAATCAGCCCCAGCATTTT.

This clone has a single count. This rearrangement joins TRBV6-1 to TRBJ2-3, with 13 positions matching TRBD2. V dropped 6 bases and J dropped 0; count of bases not matched to a gene: 0. The germline V gene encodes CDR1 MNHNS and CDR2 SASEGT. The CDR3 consists of 15 residues. This chain's CDR3 is CASRGLAGSTDTQYF. CDR3 DNA: TGTGCCAGCAGGGGACTAGCGGGGAGCACAGATACGCAGTATTTT.

To note about this clone: This likely came from a read error, as a far larger clone is one base away. The missing conserved phenylalanine or tryptophan at the end of this CDR3 makes a read error likely. CDR3 nucleotides: TGTGCCAGCAGCTTAGATTTAGGTGCTGAAGCTTTCCTT. Translation gives CASSLDLGAEAFL. The chain recombines TRBV7-2 with TRBJ1-1; the D is unclear. V was pared by 1 base and J by 6 bases, with 9 bases between. Germline-derived CDR1 and CDR2 are SGHTA and FQGNSA. This CDR3 has 13 amino acids.

This clone came up a few times. The same CDR3 can be traced to other DNA sequences in this sample. The chain carries TRBV30 and TRBJ2-1, with D hard to call. Trimming left V 1 base short and J 6 bases short, with 4 bases between. Germline values: CDR1 GTSNPN, CDR2 SVGIG (reference sequence). The CDR3 has 11 residues. The DNA for the CDR3 is TGTGCCTGGAGTGCGGGCAATGAGCAGTTCTTC. Protein: CAWSAGNEQFF.

The chain combines TRBV30 with TRBJ1-1, with a possible D match to TRBD1 (5 bases). The CDR3 covers 13 residues. CDR1 and CDR2 (germline): GTSNPN, SVGIG (reference sequence). V was trimmed by 2 bases and J by 6 bases, leaving 13 bases between them. Here the CDR3 DNA reads TGTGCCTGGAGTTTCCTTCAGGGCGCTGAAGCTTTCTTT. Protein product: CAWSFLQGAEAFF.

The chain uses TRBV4-3 and TRBJ2-7, with 11 nucleotides matching TRBD2. Trimming cost V 0 bases and J 12 bases; bases outside gene matches: 7. The CDR3 loop spans 14 amino acids. Per germline, CDR1 LGHNA and CDR2 YSLEER. The CDR3 nucleotides read TGCGCCAGCAGCCAAGATTCGACTAGCGGGGAGTGGTACTTC. Protein: CASSQDSTSGEWYF.

This sequence joins TRBV29-1 and TRBJ2-1; D ambiguous. Deletions cut 7 bases from V and 4 bases from J, with 8 bases between. The CDR3 is 11 residues long. CDR1 is SQVTM, CDR2 ANQGSEA, per germline. The CDR3: CSGAEYNEQFF. The CDR3 DNA follows: TGCAGCGGTGCAGAGTACAATGAGCAGTTCTTC.

The genes are TRBV13 and TRBJ1-5; no clear D. Deletions cut 0 bases from V and 7 bases from J, with 7 bases between. Germline V CDR1 and CDR2: PRHDT, FYEKMQ (reference sequence). This CDR3 comprises 13 residues. CDR3 bases: TGTGCCAGCAGCTTAGGCCTGGGGCAGCCCCAGCATTTT. Its translation: CASSLGLGQPQHF.

The rearrangement links TRBV4-3 to TRBJ2-3, with 8 bases that match TRBD1. The CDR3 sequence is 17 residues long. Germline CDR1 LGHNA, CDR2 YSLEER. V dropped 0 bases and J dropped 4; count of bases not matched to a gene: 9. CDR3: CASSQDASGGEADTQYF. The DNA of the CDR3 is TGCGCCAGCAGCCAAGATGCATCAGGGGGCGAGGCAGATACGCAGTATTTT.

The chain carries TRBV6-4 and TRBJ2-3; unclear D gene. This CDR3 spans 14 amino acids. Germline CDR1 and CDR2: MRHNA and SNTAGT. V dropped 2 bases and J dropped 0 bases, with 6 bases sitting between them. This CDR3 is CASSDGLSTDTQYF. The CDR3 DNA is TGTGCCAGCAGTGACGGTCTGAGCACAGATACGCAGTATTTT.

The chain joins TRBV28 to TRBJ1-2, with D perhaps matching TRBD1 (5 bases). Germline CDR1 and CDR2: MDHEN and SYDVKM. CDR3 length: 12 amino acids. Trimming shortened V by 7 bases and J by 7 bases, and 13 bases separated the two germline ends. The CDR3 protein is CASTIRGSGYTF. The CDR3, as DNA: TGTGCCAGCACCATTAGGGGAAGTGGCTACACCTTC.

A few counts support this clone. The V and J genes are TRBV28 and TRBJ2-3; D remains ambiguous. The V gene's germline CDR1 is MDHEN and CDR2 SYDVKM. The CDR3 has 13 amino acids. Trimming left V 2 bases short and J 2 bases short, with 5 bases between. CDR3 coding DNA: TGTGCCAGCAGTTTAGATCCCACAGATACGCAGTATTTT. This translates into CASSLDPTDTQYF.

This clone was seen only once. The rearrangement uses TRBV6-4 and TRBJ1-6; D call uncertain. Germline V gives CDR1 MRHNA, CDR2 SNTAGT. V was trimmed by 0 bases and J by 7 bases, leaving 4 bases between them. The CDR3 is 13 residues long. The CDR3 region is CASSDSDNSPLHF. As DNA, the CDR3 is TGTGCCAGCAGTGACTCGGACAATTCACCCCTCCACTTT.

This clone was seen a few times. The rearrangement links TRBV29-1 to TRBJ2-5; the D call may be TRBD1 or TRBD2 (5 bases each). The CDR3 is made up of 15 amino acids. Per germline, CDR1 SQVTM and CDR2 ANQGSEA. The V end lost 4 bases, the J end lost 0 bases, and 15 bases lay between the germline ends. CDR3 in amino acids: CSVVVNPGHQETQYF. CDR3 DNA: TGCAGCGTTGTAGTTAACCCGGGACACCAAGAGACCCAGTACTTC.

This clone was seen more than once but under ten times. This chain links TRBV15 with TRBJ2-5, with 7 nucleotides matching TRBD2. Germline CDR1 reads LNHNV; CDR2 reads YYDKDF (reference sequence). The CDR3 is 16 residues long. Trimming removed 7 bases from V and 5 bases from J; junction bases left unmatched: 16. CDR3 bases: TGTGCCACCAAAAAAACTAGCGACCGGGGGACGGAGACCCAGTACTTC. This sequence encodes CATKKTSDRGTETQYF.

CDR3 in amino acids: CASSHFSGGPAYEQYF. CDR3 DNA sequence: TGCGCCAGCAGCCACTTCAGCGGGGGGCCAGCCTACGAGCAGTACTTC. This chain links TRBV4-3 with TRBJ2-7; 9 positions agree with TRBD2. The CDR3 extends over 16 amino acids. From germline, CDR1 is LGHNA and CDR2 YSLEER. V gave up 3 bases and J gave up 2 bases; unmatched junction bases: 8.

In this sample, this clone turned up a few times. The chain has TRBV30 and TRBJ1-2, with D maybe TRBD1 (6 bases). In germline, CDR1 is GTSNPN, CDR2 SVGIG (reference sequence). This CDR3 comprises 15 residues. Trimming stripped 3 bases from V and 1 base from J, with 15 bases between. The CDR3 here is CAWRTTRGYNYGYTF. The CDR3 nucleotides are TGTGCCTGGAGGACGACCAGGGGATATAACTATGGCTACACCTTC.

This clone was detected a few times. The V gene is TRBV7-9, the J gene TRBJ1-2, with TRBD1 matching 7 bases. V shed 5 bases and J 0 bases; nucleotides not matched to a gene: 6. The CDR3 runs to 15 residues. Per germline, CDR1 SEHNR and CDR2 FQNEAQ (reference sequence). The CDR3, as DNA: TGTGCCAGCAGCCACTGGGACAGATCTAACTATGGCTACACCTTC. Protein: CASSHWDRSNYGYTF.

The chain uses TRBV30 and TRBJ1-1; 7 bases fit TRBD1. V lost 4 bases to trimming and J lost 0 bases; unmatched junction nucleotides: 5. This CDR3 comprises 14 residues. CDR1 and CDR2 from the germline V gene are GTSNPN and SVGIG (reference sequence). The CDR3 DNA reads TGTGCCTGGAATACAGGGGCGATGAACACTGAAGCTTTCTTT. Residues: CAWNTGAMNTEAFF.

J is TRBJ1-3 and V is TRBV29-1; no definite D call. The CDR3 spans 16 residues. Between the trimmed V and J ends, which lost 6 bases and 0 bases, there was a span of 18 bases. Germline values: CDR1 SQVTM, CDR2 ANQGSEA. The CDR3 DNA reads as TGCAGCGTCGTTCAAGCTAAGGTGGACTCTGGAAACACCATATATTTT. Its translation: CSVVQAKVDSGNTIYF. The whole variable domain, filled in from reference TRBV29-1 and TRBJ1-3, reads SAVISQKPSRDICQRGTSLTIQCQVDSQVTMMFWYRQQPGQSLTLIATANQGSEATYESGFVIDKFPISRPNLTFSTLTVSNMSPEDSSIYLCSVVQAKVDSGNTIYFGEGSWLTVV.

V and J are TRBV30 and TRBJ1-6; D remains ambiguous. CDR3 size: 17 residues. V lost 2 bases and J lost 0, with 14 bases in between. Germline-derived CDR1 and CDR2 are GTSNPN and SVGIG (reference sequence). CDR3 amino acids: CAWSSLAESSYNSPLHF. The CDR3 bases are TGTGCCTGGAGTTCCCTTGCAGAAAGCTCCTATAATTCACCCCTCCACTTT.

The genes are TRBV30 and TRBJ1-1; tentative D call: TRBD1 (5 bases). Trimming took 1 base from V and 0 from J, leaving 6 bases between them. This CDR3 spans 13 amino acids. The germline V gene has CDR1 GTSNPN and CDR2 SVGIG (reference sequence). The CDR3 sequence is CAWSGQLNTEAFF. CDR3 DNA: TGTGCCTGGAGTGGACAGCTGAACACTGAAGCTTTCTTT.

Worth noting for this clone: This sequence is one base from a far larger clone and is likely a read error. The genes are TRBV5-1 and TRBJ1-2; a weak D match, TRBD1 (5 bases). The germline V and J ends were trimmed by 4 bases and 4 bases, with 14 bases remaining between them. Germline V gene data show CDR1 as SGHRS and CDR2 as YFSETQ. The CDR3 runs to 14 residues. CDR3 amino acids: CASSHPGTSYGYTF. The CDR3 region has the DNA TGCGCCAGCAGCCACCCGGGGACTAGCTATGGCTACACCTTC.

This clone has a handful of counts. The V and J genes are TRBV7-3 and TRBJ2-7; 8 bases match TRBD1. V lost 3 bases, J lost 3 bases, and 7 bases stayed unmatched. The CDR3 has 15 amino acids. Per the germline V gene, CDR1 is SGHTA and CDR2 is FQGTGA. The chain's CDR3 is CASSFRTGFGYEQYF. Written as DNA, the CDR3 is TGTGCCAGCAGCTTCAGGACAGGGTTCGGCTACGAGCAGTACTTC.

The rearrangement links TRBV6-5 to TRBJ2-4, with D maybe TRBD1 (6 bases). CDR3 size: 14 residues. The V gene's germline CDR1 is MNHEY and CDR2 SVGAGI. Trimming stripped 1 base from V and 7 bases from J, with 11 bases between. The CDR3 DNA reads as TGTGCCAGCAGTTACTTGGCAGGGGATAACATTCAGTACTTC. Translated, it gives CASSYLAGDNIQYF.

A few counts support this clone. The chain is built from TRBV9 and TRBJ2-5; D not certain. The CDR3 has 13 residues. The V end was cut by 4 bases, the J end by 4 bases, with 11 bases between. Germline V gene lookup returns CDR1 SGDLS and CDR2 YYNGEE. CDR3 amino acids: CASSSGPIETQYF. CDR3 bases: TGTGCCAGCAGCTCCGGACCAATAGAGACCCAGTACTTC.

This clone appeared a few times. This chain links TRBV10-2 with TRBJ2-3; D is undetermined. The ends were cut back, 3 bases at V and 2 bases at J, with 9 bases in the middle. CDR3 length: 14 residues. From germline, CDR1 is WSHSY and CDR2 SAAADI. The CDR3 reads CASSDVMFTDTQYF. CDR3 nucleotide sequence: TGCGCCAGCAGTGATGTCATGTTCACAGATACGCAGTATTTT.